Presented here are 7 T cell receptor beta chains from one specimen sequenced in a study of OX40 agonist ivuxolimab in advanced cancers. Generated by immunoSEQ multiplex PCR, the TCRdb table keeps only in-frame clones and is missing some. The data contain 8,000 to 13,000 clones, over 70% of them seen just once; the ten biggest clones take up around 30%. Source: CD4+ or CD8+ T cells sorted from blood, taken in a trial of the OX40 agonist ivuxolimab. Receptors were obtained from an adult with an advanced solid tumor such as melanoma, head and neck, liver or kidney cancer.

This clone came up a few times. The V gene is TRBV19, the J gene TRBJ2-3; the match to TRBD2 covers 11 bases. Germline V gene sequence: CDR1 LNHDA, CDR2 SQIVND (reference sequence). The CDR3 has 15 amino acids. V trimming: 6 bases; J trimming: 0 bases; junction bases outside the gene matches: 2. The CDR3 protein is CASSWTSGSTDTQYF. Written as DNA, the CDR3 is TGTGCCAGTAGCTGGACTAGCGGGAGCACAGATACGCAGTATTTT.

The gene calls are TRBV6-1 and TRBJ1-1; 12 positions agree with TRBD1. J gave up 7 bases and V 5 bases, and 5 bases lay outside the gene matches. Germline CDR1 and CDR2: MNHNS and SASEGT. This CDR3 has 14 amino acids. In DNA form, the CDR3 reads TGTGCCAGCAGTCCGGGACAGGGGGCGGGTGAAGCTTTCTTT. Translating it yields CASSPGQGAGEAFF.

The chain recombines TRBV4-1 with TRBJ2-1, with D perhaps TRBD2 (6 bases). Looked up from germline, CDR1 is MGHRA and CDR2 is YSYEKL. The ends were cut back, 4 bases at V and 6 bases at J, with 13 bases in the middle. The CDR3 spans 14 residues. The CDR3 loop reads CASSPSPSANEQFF. The CDR3 DNA reads as TGCGCCAGCAGCCCCTCACCTAGCGCCAATGAGCAGTTCTTC.

The chain uses TRBV5-1 and TRBJ2-7; D gene ambiguous. Trimming cost V 0 bases and J 4 bases, with 2 bases left between them. CDR1 is SGHRS, CDR2 YFSETQ, per germline. CDR3 length: 11 residues. The CDR3 loop is CASSLGYEQYF. Here the CDR3 DNA reads TGCGCCAGCAGCTTGGGGTACGAGCAGTACTTC.

This chain connects TRBV27 to TRBJ2-1; D remains ambiguous. Looked up from germline, CDR1 is MNHEY and CDR2 is SMNVEV (reference sequence). This CDR3 spans 14 amino acids. V was trimmed by 2 bases and J by 5 bases, leaving 10 bases between them. CDR3 bases: TGTGCCAGCAGTTTAAGCCCCAGGCACAATGAGCAGTTCTTC. This codes for CASSLSPRHNEQFF.

The chain employs TRBV2 and TRBJ2-6; the match to TRBD1 covers 10 bases. The CDR3 has 18 amino acids. Germline V gives CDR1 SNHLY, CDR2 FYNNEI. V lost 7 bases and J lost 0; bases outside the gene matches: 9. The CDR3 sequence is CASKVLGTGASGANVLTF. DNA for the CDR3: TGTGCCAGCAAAGTGTTAGGGACAGGGGCCTCTGGGGCCAACGTCCTGACTTTC.

The J gene is TRBJ2-3, the V gene TRBV9, with 7 bases that match TRBD1. V shed 4 bases and J 0 bases; nucleotides not matched to a gene: 8. The V gene's germline CDR1 is SGDLS and CDR2 YYNGEE. The CDR3 consists of 16 residues. The CDR3 region is CASSTGTASSTDTQYF. The CDR3 DNA sequence: TGTGCCAGCAGCACCGGGACAGCATCTAGCACAGATACGCAGTATTTT.